The rows below give T cell receptor beta chains drawn from one sample of a study of vaccination and CD4 T cells after COVID-19. Their antigens remain unidentified. TCRdb called the PCR reads again in MiXCR, with one record for every CDR3 protein. The sample shows about 15,000 distinct CDR3 sequences, approximately 50% of them seen only once. The sequencing sample was made of CD4+ T cells from blood, cultured in vitro. These receptors originate from a human donor who had recovered from COVID-19. Each CDR3 is given with its conserved first and last residue. Part of the rows lack a size; the others show once, few, many or a class for expanded clones.

V: TRBV20-1
J: TRBJ1-5
size: NA
CDR3: CSVTIPGPYSQPQHF

V: TRBV7-6
J: TRBJ2-3
size: NA
CDR3: CASSLDPGLAGGRSTDTQYF

V: TRBV24-1
J: TRBJ1-5
size: NA
CDR3: CATSGPEGSQPQHF

V: TRBV20-1
J: TRBJ1-1
size: NA
CDR3: CSALGRGQVITEAFF

V: TRBV27
J: TRBJ1-5
size: few
CDR3: CASSWTGPNQPQHF

V: TRBV5-6
J: TRBJ1-2
size: large
CDR3: CASSRPGTGGAAYGYTF

V: TRBV10-3
J: TRBJ2-3
size: NA
CDR3: CAISPSADTQYF

V: TRBV6-5
J: TRBJ2-7
size: NA
CDR3: CASSSTTVVDEQYF

V: TRBV6-1
J: TRBJ2-1
size: medium-sized
CDR3: CASRLDRGYSAVQFF

V: TRBV12-3/TRBV12-4
J: TRBJ1-4
size: NA
CDR3: CASSPWGQGLRKLFF

V: TRBV7-2
J: TRBJ2-5
size: NA
CDR3: CASSFQRGGGETQYF

V: TRBV21-1
J: TRBJ1-3
size: NA
CDR3: CASSKEGVSWGNTIYF

V: TRBV10-2
J: TRBJ1-6
size: NA
CDR3: CASSEWGNTYNSPLHF

V: TRBV11-2
J: TRBJ2-7
size: once
CDR3: CASSLVQGSYEQYF

V: TRBV20-1
J: TRBJ1-1
size: few
CDR3: CSARVAPTNTEAFF

V: TRBV19
J: TRBJ2-2
size: few
CDR3: CATRAGAITGELFF

V: TRBV2
J: TRBJ1-2
size: few
CDR3: CASSVNARGYTF

V: TRBV28
J: TRBJ1-5
size: NA
CDR3: CASSSNGISNQPQHF

V: TRBV6-1
J: TRBJ1-1
size: NA
CDR3: CASSENWGADTEAFF

V: TRBV27
J: TRBJ2-2
size: NA
CDR3: CASSPLLRSAGELFF

V: TRBV6-1
J: TRBJ2-3
size: NA
CDR3: CASSLIGTSPKSTDTQYF

V: TRBV19
J: TRBJ1-6
size: NA
CDR3: CASSMGQDGVRSPLHF

V: TRBV24-1
J: TRBJ2-3
size: few
CDR3: CATSDPSSGAMVDTQYF

V: TRBV10-3
J: TRBJ1-1
size: NA
CDR3: CAISANPGQENTEAFF

V: TRBV6-1
J: TRBJ1-5
size: NA
CDR3: CASSGPNRDHQPQHF

V: TRBV20-1
J: TRBJ1-2
size: NA
CDR3: CSGSWGGGYGYTF

V: TRBV7-8
J: TRBJ1-1
size: NA
CDR3: CASSLFRRNTEAFF

V: TRBV7-2
J: TRBJ1-2
size: NA
CDR3: CASRSGVNNYGYTF

V: TRBV11-3
J: TRBJ1-1
size: NA
CDR3: CASSLVDTEAFF

V: TRBV6-1
J: TRBJ2-1
size: NA
CDR3: CASRIYQSSYNEQFF

V: TRBV7-2
J: TRBJ2-7
size: few
CDR3: CASSSDFSQSYEQYF

V: TRBV12-3/TRBV12-4
J: TRBJ2-1
size: NA
CDR3: CASGKGTDEQFF

V: TRBV25-1
J: TRBJ2-2
size: NA
CDR3: CASSGGGGYSSTGELFF

V: TRBV20-1
J: TRBJ2-5
size: few
CDR3: CSASRTMRETQYF

V: TRBV20-1
J: TRBJ2-3
size: few
CDR3: CSTKESGPTDTQYF

V: TRBV19
J: TRBJ2-7
size: NA
CDR3: CASSRDRGRAYEQYF

V: TRBV7-9
J: TRBJ1-1
size: once
CDR3: CASSLQMNTEAFF

V: TRBV4-3
J: TRBJ2-2
size: NA
CDR3: CASSQDLGAGAGELFF

V: TRBV11-2
J: TRBJ2-7
size: NA
CDR3: CASSFPRPEQYF

V: TRBV19
J: TRBJ1-6
size: NA
CDR3: CASSARHKSSYNSPLHF

V: TRBV6-5
J: TRBJ2-7
size: few
CDR3: CASSYADRGRYEQYF

V: TRBV14
J: TRBJ2-7
size: NA
CDR3: CASSQVYSYEQYF

V: TRBV7-7
J: TRBJ2-2
size: NA
CDR3: CATRGQGGTGELFF

V: TRBV2
J: TRBJ2-3
size: NA
CDR3: CASSVASGRDTQYF

V: TRBV6-1
J: TRBJ2-1
size: once
CDR3: CASSTGTGLHNEQFF

V: TRBV19
J: TRBJ1-5
size: few
CDR3: CASSILRAPSNQPQHF

V: TRBV14
J: TRBJ1-1
size: NA
CDR3: CASSRRLTGGYNWAEAFF

V: TRBV6-2/TRBV6-3
J: TRBJ1-2
size: few
CDR3: CASSVAGGGGYGYTF

V: TRBV6-5
J: TRBJ2-5
size: NA
CDR3: CASSYGVGKETQYF

V: TRBV14
J: TRBJ2-5
size: NA
CDR3: CASSQDVAGGLQETQYF

V: TRBV2
J: TRBJ2-7
size: few
CDR3: CASSEILTGKQYF

V: TRBV28
J: TRBJ1-4
size: once
CDR3: CASSFGGTSRGKLFF

V: TRBV20-1
J: TRBJ2-7
size: NA
CDR3: CSATDQREYEQYF

V: TRBV2
J: TRBJ2-1
size: NA
CDR3: CASRARQGRNEQFF

V: TRBV4-3
J: TRBJ1-1
size: NA
CDR3: CASSQQGQANTEAFF

V: TRBV19
J: TRBJ2-1
size: NA
CDR3: CASRDGWTEQFF

V: TRBV19
J: TRBJ2-5
size: few
CDR3: CASSIISGKQETQYF

V: TRBV5-5
J: TRBJ2-7
size: NA
CDR3: CASSLVWGFSYEQYF

V: TRBV6-1
J: TRBJ1-5
size: NA
CDR3: CASSEWGRGGGVYSNQPQHF

V: TRBV6-1
J: TRBJ1-5
size: NA
CDR3: CTSSRDRDQPQHF